This T cell receptor (beta chain) came from a study of T-cell memory formation after mild COVID-19. Study information: Largely, the TCR clusters proved donor specific.

Regarding the study as a whole: The study found contracting CD4+ clones mainly in CM and EM and contracting CD8+ clones in EMRA. A subset of responding clones appeared in pre-infection memory, suggesting cross-reactive memory joined.

Germline values: CDR1 LGHNT, CDR2 FRNRAP. The V and J ends lost 6 bases and 1 base, in that order; junction bases with no gene match: 11. The CDR3 consists of 16 residues. A note on this clonotype: Its target is not known.

Amplification by 5'RACE using constant-segment primers produced TCR alpha and TCR beta cDNA libraries that carried sample barcodes and UMIs. A single record per CDR3 protein comes from TCRdb applying MiXCR to the 5' RACE reads. The table shows over 95,000 distinct CDR3 sequences, with roughly 20% occurring only once. This TCR derives from a man between 18 and 35 years old who had mild COVID-19 (a few samples of this study predate the infection). Cell type and time point are not known. This chain joins TRBV12-5 and TRBJ1-1, with 7 bases fitting TRBD1. What was sequenced was PBMCs or a T cell subset sorted from them (not recorded which). The CDR3 DNA reads TGTGCTAGTGGCCTTGTCCTCCGGGACAGGAACACTGAAGCTTTCTTT. This codes for CASGLVLRDRNTEAFF.